This TCR beta chain comes out of a study of T cells in Graves' hyperthyroidism and ophthalmopathy. In its sample, this clonotype was seen many times. The CDR3 is 13 residues long. Germline V gene data show CDR1 as SNHLY and CDR2 as FYNNEI. Trimming pared 6 bases from V and 4 bases from J, leaving 13 bases between. TCR beta CDR3 region amplification was performed from RNA transcripts. The TCR CDR3 was amplified in a first-round RT-PCR using the HTBI primer set. TCRdb fed the multiplex PCR reads into MiXCR, producing one record per CDR3 protein. In the table there are about 360,000 distinct CDR3 sequences, about 18% of which are singletons.

The sequencing sample was made of blood. The chain uses TRBV2 and TRBJ2-7, with D possibly TRBD2 on 5 matching bases. The sequence was collected from a young woman with Graves' hyperthyroidism. The CDR3 nucleotides read TGTGCCAGCAGGAGGGCTGGGAAGTACGAGCAGTACTTC. This codes for CASRRAGKYEQYF.